This T cell receptor beta chain was found in a study of CD8 T cells in ankylosing spondylitis. This clonotype has a count of ten or more. Germline loops: CDR1 SGHRS, CDR2 YFSETQ. J gave up 3 bases and V 3 bases, and 6 bases lay outside the gene matches. This CDR3 comprises 15 residues. From the 5' RACE reads, TCRdb called clonotypes with MiXCR, one entry per CDR3 protein. The sample includes roughly 130,000 distinct CDR3 sequences, roughly 6.6% of them seen just once. The TCR was taken from a male donor with ankylosing spondylitis or in good health (not recorded which). J is TRBJ2-3 and V is TRBV5-1, with 8 nucleotides matching TRBD1. Source material: blood, either unsorted or a sorted T cell fraction (not recorded which). DNA for the CDR3: TGCGCCAGCAGCTCGATCAGGGGGCCGACAGATACGCAGTATTTT. Amino acids: CASSSIRGPTDTQYF.